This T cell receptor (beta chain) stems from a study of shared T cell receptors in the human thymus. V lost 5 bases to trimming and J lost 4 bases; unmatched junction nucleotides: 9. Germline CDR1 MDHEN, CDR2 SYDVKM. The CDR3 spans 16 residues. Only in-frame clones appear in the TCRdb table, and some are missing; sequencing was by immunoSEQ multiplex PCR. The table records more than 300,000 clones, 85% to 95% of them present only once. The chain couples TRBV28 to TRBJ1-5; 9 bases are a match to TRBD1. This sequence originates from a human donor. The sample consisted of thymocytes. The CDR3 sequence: CASSPTGGFLNQPQHF. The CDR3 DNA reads TGTGCCAGCAGTCCTACAGGGGGCTTCCTTAATCAGCCCCAGCATTTT.